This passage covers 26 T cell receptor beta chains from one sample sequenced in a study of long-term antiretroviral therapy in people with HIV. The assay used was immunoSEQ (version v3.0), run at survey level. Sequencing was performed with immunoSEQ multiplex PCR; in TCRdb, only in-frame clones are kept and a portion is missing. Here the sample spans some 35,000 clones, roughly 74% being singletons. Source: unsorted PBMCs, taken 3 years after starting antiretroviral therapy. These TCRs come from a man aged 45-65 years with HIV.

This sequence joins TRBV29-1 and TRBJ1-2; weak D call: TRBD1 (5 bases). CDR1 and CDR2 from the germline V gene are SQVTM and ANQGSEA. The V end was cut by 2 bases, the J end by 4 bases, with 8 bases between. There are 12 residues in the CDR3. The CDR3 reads CSVETGTYGYTF. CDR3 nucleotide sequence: TGCAGCGTTGAAACGGGGACCTATGGCTACACCTTC.

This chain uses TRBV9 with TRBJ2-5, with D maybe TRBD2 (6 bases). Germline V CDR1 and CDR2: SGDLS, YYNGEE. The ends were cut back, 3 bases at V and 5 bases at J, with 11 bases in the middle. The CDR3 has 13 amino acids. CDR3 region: CASSGGVRETQYF. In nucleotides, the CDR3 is TGTGCCAGCAGCGGGGGGGTCCGGGAGACCCAGTACTTC.

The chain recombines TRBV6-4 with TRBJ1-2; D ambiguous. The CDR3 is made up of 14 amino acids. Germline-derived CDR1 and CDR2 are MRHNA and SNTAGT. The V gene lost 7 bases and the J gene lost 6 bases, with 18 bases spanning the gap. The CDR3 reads CASTASPGRNGYTF. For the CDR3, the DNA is TGTGCCAGCACCGCATCCCCGGGTCGGAATGGCTACACCTTC.

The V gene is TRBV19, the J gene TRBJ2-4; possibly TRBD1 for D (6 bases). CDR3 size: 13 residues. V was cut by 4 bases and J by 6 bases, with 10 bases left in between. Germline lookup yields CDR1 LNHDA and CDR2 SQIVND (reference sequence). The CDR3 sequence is CASSRQGPNIQYF. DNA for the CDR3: TGTGCCAGTAGTAGGCAGGGGCCAAACATTCAGTACTTC.

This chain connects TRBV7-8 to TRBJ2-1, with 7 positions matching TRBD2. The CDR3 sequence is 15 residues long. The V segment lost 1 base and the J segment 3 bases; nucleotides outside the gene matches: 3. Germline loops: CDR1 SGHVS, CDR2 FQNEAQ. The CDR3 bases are TGTGCCAGCAGCTTAGTTGCGGGGGACTACAATGAGCAGTTCTTC. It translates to CASSLVAGDYNEQFF.

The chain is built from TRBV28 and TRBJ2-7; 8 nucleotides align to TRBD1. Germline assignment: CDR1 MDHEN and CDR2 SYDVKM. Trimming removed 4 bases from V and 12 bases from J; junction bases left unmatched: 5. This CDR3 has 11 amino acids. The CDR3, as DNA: TGTGCCAGCAGTTCCGGACAGGGTCGGTACTTC. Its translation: CASSSGQGRYF.

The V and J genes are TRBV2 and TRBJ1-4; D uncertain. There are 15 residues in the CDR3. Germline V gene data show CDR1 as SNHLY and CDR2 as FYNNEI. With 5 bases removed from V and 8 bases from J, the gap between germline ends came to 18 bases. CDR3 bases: TGTGCCAGCAGTTGGGGTGATCGGGCTGGCGAAAAACTGTTTTTT. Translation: CASSWGDRAGEKLFF.

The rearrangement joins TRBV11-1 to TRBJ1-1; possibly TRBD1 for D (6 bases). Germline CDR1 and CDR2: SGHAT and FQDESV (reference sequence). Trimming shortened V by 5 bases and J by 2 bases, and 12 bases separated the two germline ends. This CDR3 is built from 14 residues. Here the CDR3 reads CASSNLGTNTEAFF. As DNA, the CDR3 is TGTGCCAGCAGCAATTTAGGGACAAACACTGAAGCTTTCTTT.

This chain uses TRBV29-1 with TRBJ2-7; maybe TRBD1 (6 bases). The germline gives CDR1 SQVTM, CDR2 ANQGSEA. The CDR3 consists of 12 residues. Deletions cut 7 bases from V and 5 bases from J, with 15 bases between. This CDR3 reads CSAARAGDEQYF. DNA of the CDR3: TGCAGCGCCGCCCGAGCAGGGGACGAGCAGTACTTC.

CDR3 sequence (DNA): TGCGCCAGCAGCCAAGAATTGGCAGGGGACACGCGACGCTACGAGCAGTACTTC. Amino acids: CASSQELAGDTRRYEQYF. The V gene is TRBV4-3, the J gene TRBJ2-7; TRBD1 is a possible D gene (6 bases). Germline V gives CDR1 LGHNA, CDR2 YSLEER. V lost 0 bases to trimming and J lost 3 bases, with 21 bases between them. This CDR3 is 18 amino acids long.

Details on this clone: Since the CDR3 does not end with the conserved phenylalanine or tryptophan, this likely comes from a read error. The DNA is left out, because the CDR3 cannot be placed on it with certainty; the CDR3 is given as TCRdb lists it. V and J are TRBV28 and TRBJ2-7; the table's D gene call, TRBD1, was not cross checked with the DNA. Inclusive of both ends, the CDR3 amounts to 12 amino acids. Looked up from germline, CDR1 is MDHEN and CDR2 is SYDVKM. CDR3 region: CASSSSGQELQL.

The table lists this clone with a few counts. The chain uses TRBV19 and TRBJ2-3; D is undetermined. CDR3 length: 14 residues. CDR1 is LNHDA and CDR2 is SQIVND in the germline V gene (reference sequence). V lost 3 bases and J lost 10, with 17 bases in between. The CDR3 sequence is CASSMIFGQTSQYF. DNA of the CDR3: TGTGCCAGTAGTATGATATTTGGCCAAACCTCGCAGTATTTT.

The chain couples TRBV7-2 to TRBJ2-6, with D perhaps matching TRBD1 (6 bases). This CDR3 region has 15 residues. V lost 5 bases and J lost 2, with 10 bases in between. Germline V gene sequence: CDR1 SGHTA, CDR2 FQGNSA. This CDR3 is CASSLTGTGANVLTF. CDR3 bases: TGTGCCAGCAGCCTAACAGGGACTGGGGCCAACGTCCTGACTTTC.

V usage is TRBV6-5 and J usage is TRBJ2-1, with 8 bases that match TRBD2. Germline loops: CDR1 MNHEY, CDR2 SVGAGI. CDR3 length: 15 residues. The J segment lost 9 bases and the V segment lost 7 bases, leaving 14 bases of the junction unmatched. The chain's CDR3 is CASKESGSVRAEQFF. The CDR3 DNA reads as TGTGCCAGCAAAGAGAGCGGGAGTGTAAGGGCTGAGCAGTTCTTC.

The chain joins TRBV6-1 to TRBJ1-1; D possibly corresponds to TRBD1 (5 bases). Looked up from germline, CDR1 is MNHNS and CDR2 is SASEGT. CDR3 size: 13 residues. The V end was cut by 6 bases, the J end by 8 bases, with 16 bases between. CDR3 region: CASRLGRAGEAFF. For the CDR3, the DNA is TGTGCCAGCAGGCTGGGACGGGCGGGGGAAGCTTTCTTT.

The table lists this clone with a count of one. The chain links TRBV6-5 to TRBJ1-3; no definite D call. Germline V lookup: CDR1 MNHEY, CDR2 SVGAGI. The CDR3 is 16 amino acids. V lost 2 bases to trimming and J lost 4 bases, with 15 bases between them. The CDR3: CASSYGSGLRGNTIYF. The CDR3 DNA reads TGTGCCAGCAGTTACGGCAGCGGGTTGAGGGGAAACACCATATATTTT.

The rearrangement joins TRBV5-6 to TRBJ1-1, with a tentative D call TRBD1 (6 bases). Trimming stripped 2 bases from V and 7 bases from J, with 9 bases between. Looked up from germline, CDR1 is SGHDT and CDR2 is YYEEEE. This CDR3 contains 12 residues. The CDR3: CASSFFRGEAFF. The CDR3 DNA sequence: TGTGCCAGCAGCTTTTTCAGGGGTGAAGCTTTCTTT.

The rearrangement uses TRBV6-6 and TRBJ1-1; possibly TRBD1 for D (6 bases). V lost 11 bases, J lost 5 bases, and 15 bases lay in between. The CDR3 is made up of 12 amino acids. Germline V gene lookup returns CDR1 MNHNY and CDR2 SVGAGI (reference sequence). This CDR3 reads CASGWGRTEAFF. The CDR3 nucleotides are TGTGCCTCTGGGTGGGGGCGAACTGAAGCTTTCTTT.

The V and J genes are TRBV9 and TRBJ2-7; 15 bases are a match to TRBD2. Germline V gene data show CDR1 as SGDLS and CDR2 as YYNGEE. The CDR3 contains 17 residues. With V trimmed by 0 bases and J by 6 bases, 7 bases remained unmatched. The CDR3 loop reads CASSVALRTSGRAEQYF. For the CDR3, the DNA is TGTGCCAGCAGCGTAGCTTTGAGGACTAGCGGGAGGGCCGAGCAGTACTTC.

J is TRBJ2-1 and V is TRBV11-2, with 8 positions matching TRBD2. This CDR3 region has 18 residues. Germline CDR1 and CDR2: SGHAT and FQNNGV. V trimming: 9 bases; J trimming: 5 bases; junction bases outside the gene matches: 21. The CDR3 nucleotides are TGTGCCAGTAGCAGAGTGGGCCAAAGCGGGAGCACCCACAATGAGCAGTTCTTC. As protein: CASSRVGQSGSTHNEQFF.

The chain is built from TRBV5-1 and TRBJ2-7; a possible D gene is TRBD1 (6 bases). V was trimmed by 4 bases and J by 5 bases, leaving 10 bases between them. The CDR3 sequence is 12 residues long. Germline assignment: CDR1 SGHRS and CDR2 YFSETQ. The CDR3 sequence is CASSPGVHEQYF. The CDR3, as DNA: TGCGCCAGCAGCCCAGGGGTCCACGAGCAGTACTTC.

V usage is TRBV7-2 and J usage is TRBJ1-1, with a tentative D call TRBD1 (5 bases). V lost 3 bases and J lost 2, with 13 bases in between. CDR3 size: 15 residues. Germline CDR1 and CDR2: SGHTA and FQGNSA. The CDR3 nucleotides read TGTGCCAGCAGCTTTCAGGGACTGACTAACACTGAAGCTTTCTTT. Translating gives CASSFQGLTNTEAFF.

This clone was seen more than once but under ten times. This CDR3 is CASSQDLRVNTEAFF. The CDR3 coding sequence is TGCGCCAGCAGCCAAGACTTGAGAGTGAACACTGAAGCTTTCTTT. The chain links TRBV4-3 to TRBJ1-1; D is ambiguous. Germline loops: CDR1 LGHNA, CDR2 YSLEER. V lost 0 bases, J lost 0 bases, and 8 bases lay in between. The CDR3 runs to 15 residues.

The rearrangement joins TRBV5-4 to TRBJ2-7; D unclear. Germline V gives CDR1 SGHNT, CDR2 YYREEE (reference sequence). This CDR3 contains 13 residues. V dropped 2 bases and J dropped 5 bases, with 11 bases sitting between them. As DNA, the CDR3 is TGTGCCAGCAGCTTAGAGATAGAGGACGAGCAGTACTTC. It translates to CASSLEIEDEQYF.

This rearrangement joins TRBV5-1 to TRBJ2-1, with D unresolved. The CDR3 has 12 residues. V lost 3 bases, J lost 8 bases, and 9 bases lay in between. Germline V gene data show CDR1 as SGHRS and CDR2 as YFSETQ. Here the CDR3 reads CASSYLGDEQFF. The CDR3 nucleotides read TGCGCCAGCAGCTACCTAGGAGATGAGCAGTTCTTC.

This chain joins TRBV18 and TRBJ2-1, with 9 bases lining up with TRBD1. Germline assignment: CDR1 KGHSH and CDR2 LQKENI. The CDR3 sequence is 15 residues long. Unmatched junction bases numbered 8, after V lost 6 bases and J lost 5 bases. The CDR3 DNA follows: TGTGCCAGCTCCCCCCTACAGGGGGCGAACAATGAGCAGTTCTTC. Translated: CASSPLQGANNEQFF.